The 28 T cell receptor beta chains in this list originate from one sample, sequenced in a study of blood T cell repertoires in COVID-19. Sequencing used immunoSEQ multiplex PCR; TCRdb keeps in-frame clones, though not all of them. The sample consists of 150,000 to 200,000 clones, roughly 80% of them appearing once. Sequencing input: peripheral blood. The receptors come from a man aged 60-69 years with active or convalescent COVID-19.

This chain links TRBV7-9 with TRBJ2-3; 7 bases map to TRBD2. The CDR3 covers 16 residues. The J segment lost 0 bases and the V segment lost 2 bases, leaving 5 bases of the junction unmatched. CDR1 is SEHNR and CDR2 is FQNEAQ in the germline V gene (reference sequence). The CDR3 region is CASSLFAGASTDTQYF. DNA for the CDR3: TGTGCCAGCAGCTTATTCGCGGGAGCTAGCACAGATACGCAGTATTTT.

Of note for this clone: One base away lies a much larger clone, so this may be a sequencing read error. The chain recombines TRBV10-3 with TRBJ1-5; 10 bases match TRBD1. The last part of the DNA fits TRBJ2-3 better; the J call may be wrong. Germline loops: CDR1 ENHRY, CDR2 SYGVKD. The CDR3 runs 15 residues. The DNA for the CDR3 is TGTGCCATCGGTAGAGGGACAGGGGACAATCAGCCCCAGTATTTT. Amino acids: CAIGRGTGDNQPQYF.

The chain joins TRBV5-1 to TRBJ2-5; D is possibly TRBD2 (6 bases). CDR3 size: 12 residues. Germline CDR1 SGHRS, CDR2 YFSETQ. Deletions cut 5 bases from V and 4 bases from J, with 9 bases between. Here the CDR3 DNA reads TGCGCCAGCAGTCGAGCGGGAGAGACCCAGTACTTC. It translates to CASSRAGETQYF.

This clone showed up just a few times. The chain joins TRBV28 to TRBJ2-1; D is unclear. V lost 2 bases, J lost 0 bases, and 8 bases lay in between. The CDR3 totals 15 residues. Germline CDR1 reads MDHEN; CDR2 reads SYDVKM. The CDR3 spells CASSLVKSSYNEQFF. DNA of the CDR3: TGTGCCAGCAGTTTAGTGAAGAGCTCCTACAATGAGCAGTTCTTC. Together with reference TRBV28 and TRBJ2-1, the CDR3 gives the full variable domain: DVKVTQSSRYLVKRTGEKVFLECVQDMDHENMFWYRQDPGLGLRLIYFSYDVKMKEKGDIPEGYSVSREKKERFSLILESASTNQTSMYLCASSLVKSSYNEQFFGPGTRLTVL.

This chain links TRBV28 with TRBJ1-5; D unresolved. CDR3 size: 12 residues. The V gene's germline CDR1 is MDHEN and CDR2 SYDVKM. The chain's CDR3 is CTTQDSNQPQHF. CDR3 sequence (DNA): TGTACTACACAAGATAGCAATCAGCCCCAGCATTTT.

This chain connects TRBV30 to TRBJ1-5; 8 bases agree with TRBD1. The V gene's germline CDR1 is GTSNPN and CDR2 SVGIG (reference sequence). The CDR3 spans 14 residues. V lost 5 bases to trimming and J lost 1 base; unmatched junction nucleotides: 4. CDR3 DNA: TGTGCCTGGTCAGGGGGCTGGAGCAATCAGCCCCAGCATTTT. Amino acid sequence: CAWSGGWSNQPQHF.

The rearrangement uses TRBV29-1 and TRBJ2-2, with 10 bases aligning to TRBD2. Germline lookup yields CDR1 SQVTM and CDR2 ANQGSEA. V lost 1 base to trimming and J lost 2 bases; unmatched junction nucleotides: 4. This CDR3 has 16 amino acids. The CDR3 here is CSVEGLAGDNTGELFF. CDR3 in DNA: TGCAGCGTTGAAGGTCTAGCGGGGGACAACACCGGGGAGCTGTTTTTT.

V is TRBV12-3 or TRBV12-4 and J is TRBJ1-5, with D possibly matching TRBD1 (5 bases). CDR3 length equals 13 residues. The germline V and J ends were trimmed by 6 bases and 6 bases, with 12 bases remaining between them. The chain's CDR3 is CASRNQGPQPQHF. The DNA of the CDR3 is TGTGCCAGCAGGAACCAGGGTCCTCAGCCCCAGCATTTT.

This sequence joins TRBV6-5 and TRBJ1-2; D call uncertain. V lost 8 bases, J lost 0 bases, and 4 bases lay in between. The CDR3 has 11 residues. Germline V gene sequence: CDR1 MNHEY, CDR2 SVGAGI. The CDR3 is CASGTNYGYTF. The CDR3, as DNA: TGTGCCAGCGGCACTAACTATGGCTACACCTTC.

The chain joins TRBV27 to TRBJ1-5; D is uncertain. V was cut by 8 bases and J by 0 bases, with 8 bases left in between. CDR3 length equals 13 residues. In germline, CDR1 is MNHEY, CDR2 SMNVEV (reference sequence). CDR3 protein: CASSRDSNQPQHF. DNA for the CDR3: TGTGCCAGCTCCCGAGATAGCAATCAGCCCCAGCATTTT.

The chain carries TRBV18 and TRBJ2-1, with D maybe TRBD2 (6 bases). Deletions cut 2 bases from V and 7 bases from J, with 15 bases between. The CDR3 extends over 15 amino acids. Germline V gene data show CDR1 as KGHSH and CDR2 as LQKENI. CDR3 in DNA: TGTGCCAGCTCACCAGGTTGGGGGGACGGTAATGAGCAGTTCTTC. This encodes CASSPGWGDGNEQFF.

The chain employs TRBV11-3 and TRBJ2-1, with a possible D match to TRBD2 (6 bases). The CDR3 totals 16 residues. The V end was cut by 1 base, the J end by 0 bases, with 10 bases between. Germline CDR1 SGHNT, CDR2 YENEEA. The CDR3 here is CASSLGGESSYNEQFF. The DNA for the CDR3 is TGTGCCAGCAGCTTAGGGGGGGAGAGCTCCTACAATGAGCAGTTCTTC.

This clone appeared once. This chain joins TRBV5-1 and TRBJ1-6; 10 nucleotides line up with TRBD1. Losses at the gene ends were 0 bases for V and 8 bases for J; bases not matched to a gene: 8. Germline V gene lookup returns CDR1 SGHRS and CDR2 YFSETQ. This CDR3 is built from 17 residues. The CDR3 here is CASSLGPRQGADSPLHF. CDR3 DNA: TGCGCCAGCAGCTTGGGGCCCCGACAGGGGGCCGATTCACCCCTCCACTTT.

The chain uses TRBV12-3 or TRBV12-4 and TRBJ1-2; D is ambiguous. This CDR3 is built from 13 residues. V was cut by 7 bases and J by 5 bases, with 14 bases left in between. In nucleotides, the CDR3 is TGTGCCAGCACCATAAGACGAGGGTATGGCTACACCTTC. Amino acids: CASTIRRGYGYTF.

This rearrangement joins TRBV28 to TRBJ2-5; a weak D match, TRBD1 (5 bases). Germline V gene lookup returns CDR1 MDHEN and CDR2 SYDVKM. V was cut by 3 bases and J by 8 bases, with 16 bases left in between. The CDR3 extends over 14 amino acids. CDR3 coding DNA: TGTGCCAGCAGTTTGGGGCCGTCCCTTTCCACCCAGTACTTC. Translation gives CASSLGPSLSTQYF.

This sequence joins TRBV19 and TRBJ1-5, with TRBD1 identical over 9 bases. The CDR3 sequence is 17 residues long. Germline lookup yields CDR1 LNHDA and CDR2 SQIVND (reference sequence). The trim removed 4 bases at V and 4 bases at J, leaving 11 bases unmatched. This CDR3 is CASSSQPGTGPNQPQHF. CDR3 coding DNA: TGTGCCAGTAGTAGCCAACCCGGGACAGGGCCGAATCAGCCCCAGCATTTT.

The chain is built from TRBV4-1 and TRBJ1-4; 8 positions match TRBD1. The V gene's germline CDR1 is MGHRA and CDR2 YSYEKL. The CDR3 is made up of 17 amino acids. J gave up 0 bases and V 0 bases, and 3 bases lay outside the gene matches. CDR3 protein: CASSQDQGAATNEKLFF. The CDR3, as DNA: TGCGCCAGCAGCCAAGATCAGGGGGCGGCAACTAATGAAAAACTGTTTTTT.

The gene calls are TRBV28 and TRBJ1-2, with 7 positions matching TRBD1. Germline CDR1 and CDR2: MDHEN and SYDVKM. V was pared by 3 bases and J by 8 bases, with 9 bases of the junction left unmatched. The CDR3 loop spans 14 amino acids. The CDR3 loop is CASSFVTGVYGYTF. The CDR3 nucleotides read TGTGCCAGCAGTTTTGTAACAGGGGTATACGGCTACACCTTC.

This clone was recorded a few times. This sequence joins TRBV18 and TRBJ1-5; 7 bases are a match to TRBD1. The CDR3 covers 13 residues. Trimming at V came to 6 bases and at J to 5 bases, leaving 4 bases not matched to a gene. The germline CDR1 and CDR2 sequences are KGHSH and LQKENI. Here the CDR3 DNA reads TGTGCCAGCTCGCCAGGGACAGATCAGCCCCAGCATTTT. This translates into CASSPGTDQPQHF.

The chain carries TRBV6-5 and TRBJ1-1, with TRBD1 matching 11 bases. V was pared by 2 bases and J by 4 bases, with 6 bases of the junction left unmatched. The CDR3 has 16 residues. CDR1 MNHEY and CDR2 SVGAGI come from the germline V gene. In DNA, the CDR3 is TGTGCCAGCAGTTACCTCGGACAGGGGGCAGGCACTGAAGCTTTCTTT. Translated: CASSYLGQGAGTEAFF.

The CDR3 sequence: CASSVSTSGRGADTQYF. The CDR3, as DNA: TGTGCCAGCAGCGTTTCGACTAGCGGACGCGGCGCAGATACGCAGTATTTT. The J gene is TRBJ2-3, the V gene TRBV7-2; 9 bases fit TRBD2. Germline V CDR1 and CDR2: SGHTA, FQGNSA. The CDR3 is 17 residues long. The V segment lost 5 bases and the J segment 4 bases; nucleotides outside the gene matches: 13.

Remarks on this clone: An end of the junction does not agree with germline; a read error may underlie this. The chain combines TRBV5-1 with TRBJ2-1; possible D gene TRBD2, 7 bases. This CDR3 has 16 residues. Germline-derived CDR1 and CDR2 are SGHRS and YFSETQ. The chain's CDR3 is CASSSQGGGRYDEQFF. DNA for the CDR3: TGCGCCAGCAGCTCCCAGGGAGGGGGACGCTACGATGAGCAGTTCTTC.

In DNA, the CDR3 is TGTGCCAGCTCACCTATTACCGGCTCAGGTGGCTACACCTTC. As protein: CASSPITGSGGYTF. V and J are TRBV18 and TRBJ1-2, with D uncertain. V lost 3 bases and J 7 bases, leaving 15 bases between the germline ends. CDR1 is KGHSH and CDR2 is LQKENI in the germline V gene. The CDR3 is made up of 14 amino acids. The whole variable domain, remainder taken from reference TRBV18 and TRBJ1-2, is NAGVMQNPRHLVRRRGQEARLRCSPMKGHSHVYWYRQLPEEGLKFMVYLQKENIIDESGMPKERFSAEFPKEGPSILRIQQVVRGDSAAYFCASSPITGSGGYTFGSGTRLTVV.

As DNA, the CDR3 is TGTGCCAGTAGTCGACAGGGGGAGTCCACTGAAGCTTTCTTT. Its protein product is CASSRQGESTEAFF. This chain uses TRBV19 with TRBJ1-1, with 9 bases lining up with TRBD1. Germline V gene sequence: CDR1 LNHDA, CDR2 SQIVND (reference sequence). The CDR3 is 14 residues long. With V trimmed by 5 bases and J by 4 bases, 5 bases remained unmatched.

This clone came up many times. The chain couples TRBV19 to TRBJ1-5; D unresolved. The CDR3 is 13 residues long. CDR1 LNHDA and CDR2 SQIVND come from the germline V gene (reference sequence). V shed 4 bases and J shed 5 bases, with 9 bases lying between them. The CDR3 region is CASSSDTYQPQHF. For the CDR3, the DNA is TGTGCCAGTAGTAGCGACACCTATCAGCCCCAGCATTTT.

This clone has just a few counts. The J gene is TRBJ2-7, the V gene TRBV7-3, with 10 bases identical to TRBD2. The CDR3 has 14 residues. V was clipped by 4 bases and J by 3 bases; unmatched bases: 3. Germline CDR1 is SGHTA and CDR2 is FQGTGA. This chain's CDR3 is CASSYRTSGYEQYF. The CDR3 DNA reads as TGTGCCAGCAGCTATCGGACTAGCGGCTACGAGCAGTACTTC.

The chain couples TRBV9 to TRBJ2-5; D is undetermined. The CDR3 totals 15 residues. Germline CDR1 and CDR2: SGDLS and YYNGEE. The V gene lost 1 base and the J gene lost 2 bases, with 12 bases spanning the gap. The CDR3 sequence: CASSVTSQHQETQYF. CDR3 in DNA: TGTGCCAGCAGCGTAACGTCACAGCATCAAGAGACCCAGTACTTC.

The chain carries TRBV6-5 and TRBJ2-1; D is undetermined. V was trimmed by 8 bases and J by 5 bases, leaving 16 bases between them. Germline V gene lookup returns CDR1 MNHEY and CDR2 SVGAGI. The CDR3 consists of 14 residues. The DNA of the CDR3 is TGTGCCAGCCGACCGCGGTTGCGGAACAATGAGCAGTTCTTC. Residues: CASRPRLRNNEQFF.